This T cell receptor (beta chain) was observed in a study of PD-1 blockade in mismatch repair-deficient tumors (dated by TCRdb to 2017 to 2019). About the full investigation: The trial enrolled more than 85 consecutive patients with about a dozen mismatch repair-deficient cancer types between September 2013 and 2016, all previously treated and progressing. Deep sequencing of TCR CDR3 regions was used to track tumor-associated T cell clones in peripheral blood of patients responding to PD-1 blockade.

Here is what the overall study found, with its caveats: Tumor-resident clones, often undetectable in blood before treatment, expanded rapidly after pembrolizumab and then contracted, generally before radiologic responses.

Points on this clone: The antigen it binds to is not known. Base qualities are missing; no much larger clone stands one base away.

The method behind the library was the immunoSEQ multiplex PCR assay. TCRdb obtained this table from immuneACCESS and retained in-frame rearrangements with V and J assigned. These tables miss some clones; where compared with another copy, unresolved V genes account for less than half of the shortfall, and the remainder is unexplained. For this sample the table gives around 50,000 clones, of which roughly 78% were detected only once. The ten largest clones take up 3.3% of the sample. Trimming at the junction amounts to 4 bases on V and 3 bases on J, and the germline ends lie 16 bases apart. CDR1 SGHVS and CDR2 FQNEAQ are derived from the germline V gene. Spanning cysteine to phenylalanine, the CDR3 consists of 16 amino acids. Only the CDR3 DNA is retained, 48 bases long and in frame from the first base. Mismatch repair deficiency was established in every enrolled patient by polymerase chain reaction or immunohistochemistry. A few patients who responded to pembrolizumab therapy underwent TCR sequencing. The phase II trial prospectively evaluated PD-1 blockade with pembrolizumab in advanced mismatch repair-deficient cancers, independent of tissue of origin. Peripheral blood T cell samples were serially collected before and at multiple times after PD-1 blockade was started. The timing of each blood sample was reported as weeks after the first dose of pembrolizumab.

The clonotype was recovered from an adult with mismatch repair-deficient cancer. Specimen: peripheral blood, collected 4 weeks after starting pembrolizumab. The chain couples TRBV7-8 to TRBJ2-1; the D gene is perhaps TRBD1, from 6 matching bases. The DNA sequence is as follows: TGTGCCAGCAGCTCCTCAGGGGCGAATAACTACAATGAGCAGTTCTTC. This translates into CASSSSGANNYNEQFF.